This paragraph reports one T cell receptor (beta chain). TCRdb itself ran the 5' RACE reads through MiXCR, one entry per CDR3 protein. The sample consists of just over 300,000 distinct CDR3 sequences, 15% to 20% of them appearing once. The length of the CDR3 is 13 residues. Looked up from germline, CDR1 is SQVTM and CDR2 is ANQGSEA. With 4 bases removed from V and 1 base from J, the gap between germline ends came to 8 bases. This sample is part of a study of T-cell memory formation after mild COVID-19. As for the study in general: Largely donor-specific TCR clusters were found.

This chain connects TRBV29-1 to TRBJ1-5, with D unresolved. Source material: PBMCs or a T cell subset sorted from them (not recorded which). The sequence was collected from a man aged 18 to 29 who had mild COVID-19 (a few samples of this study predate the infection). Cell type and time point are not known. CDR3 nucleotide sequence: TGCAGCGTTGCGGGCCAGAGCAATCAGCCCCAGCATTTT. Translated: CSVAGQSNQPQHF.